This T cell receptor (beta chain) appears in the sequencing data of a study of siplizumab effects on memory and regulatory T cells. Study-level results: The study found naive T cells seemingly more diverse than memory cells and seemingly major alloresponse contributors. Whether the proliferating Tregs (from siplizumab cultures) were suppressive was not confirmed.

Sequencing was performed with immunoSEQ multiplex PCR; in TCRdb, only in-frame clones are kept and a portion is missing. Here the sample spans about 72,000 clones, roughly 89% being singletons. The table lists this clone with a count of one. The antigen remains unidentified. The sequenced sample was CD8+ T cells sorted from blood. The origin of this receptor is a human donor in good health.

The CDR3 here is CASSVGTYNEQFF. CDR3 in DNA: TGTGCCAGCAGCGTTGGGACATACAATGAGCAGTTCTTC. The genes are TRBV9 and TRBJ2-1, with D tentatively TRBD1 (6 bases). V lost 2 bases and J 4 bases, leaving 7 bases between the germline ends. The CDR3 sequence is 13 residues long. The V gene's germline CDR1 is SGDLS and CDR2 YYNGEE.